The rows below give T cell receptor beta chains drawn from one sample of a study of CD8 T cells in ankylosing spondylitis. TCRdb re-analysed the 5' RACE reads in MiXCR, keeping a single row per CDR3 protein. Among approximately 100,000 distinct CDR3 sequences listed, about 25% were seen once. Specimen: synovial fluid, either unsorted or a sorted T cell fraction (not recorded which). The source is a male donor with ankylosing spondylitis. Both conserved end residues are part of each CDR3. D genes are given only for firm matches. A clone size is listed for some rows: how often the clone was seen (once, few, many), or a class if it is expanded.

cdr3_nt	cdr3_aa	v_call	clone_size	j_call	d_call
TGTGCCAGCAGCCGCACAGGGTTGGGCGGCTACACCTTC	CASSRTGLGGYTF	TRBV7-8	NA	TRBJ1-2	NA
TGTGCCATCAGTGACGTGACATTCACTAGCGACACCGGGGAGCTGTTTTTT	CAISDVTFTSDTGELFF	TRBV10-3	NA	TRBJ2-2	TRBD2
TGCAGTGCTAGAGGCCCAGTGAACACTGAAGCTTTCTTT	CSARGPVNTEAFF	TRBV20-1	NA	TRBJ1-1	NA
TGTGCCAGCCAGCTAGCGGGAGGAGTTGAGCAGTTCTTC	CASQLAGGVEQFF	TRBV12-3/TRBV12-4	many	TRBJ2-1	TRBD2
TGTGCCAGCAGCGCAGGGGATCGGAGTCAGCCCCAGCATTTT	CASSAGDRSQPQHF	TRBV9	NA	TRBJ1-5	NA
TGTGCCAGCAGCTCCCGGGACAGAGGGTCGAGTCAGCCCCAGCATTTT	CASSSRDRGSSQPQHF	TRBV5-5	NA	TRBJ1-5	TRBD1
TGCAGCGCTCTAGGGGCAGCCCCAAGCCCAGATACGCAGTATTTT	CSALGAAPSPDTQYF	TRBV29-1	many	TRBJ2-3	NA
TGCGCCAGCAGCTTGGGGTCGACTAGATGGTTTCAAGAGACCCAGTACTTC	CASSLGSTRWFQETQYF	TRBV5-1	NA	TRBJ2-5	NA
TGTGCCAGCAGCTTACAGGGGGACACCGGGGAGCTGTTTTTT	CASSLQGDTGELFF	TRBV7-9	NA	TRBJ2-2	TRBD1
TGCAGTGCTAGCTTCAGGGCGACCGGGGAGCTGTTTTTT	CSASFRATGELFF	TRBV20-1	NA	TRBJ2-2	NA
TGCAGTGCTAGAATGGGTGTGGACACTGAAGCTTTCTTT	CSARMGVDTEAFF	TRBV20-1	NA	TRBJ1-1	NA
TGTGCCACCAGTGATCAAGCGGGAGGCGTTACCGGGGAGCTGTTTTTT	CATSDQAGGVTGELFF	TRBV24-1	few	TRBJ2-2	TRBD2
TGTGCCAGCAGCCAAGGACTAGCGGGCCTCTACGAGCAGTACTTC	CASSQGLAGLYEQYF	TRBV3-1	NA	TRBJ2-7	TRBD2
TGCGCCAGCAGCTTGAACCAATACTACGAGCAGTACTTC	CASSLNQYYEQYF	TRBV5-1	NA	TRBJ2-7	NA
TGTGCCAGCAGTTACTCCTGGGGGTCTGGGGCCAACGTCCTGACTTTC	CASSYSWGSGANVLTF	TRBV6-5	NA	TRBJ2-6	NA
TGTGCCAGCAGCTTAGCTCGTAGCACTGCTGTCACAGATACGCAGTATTTT	CASSLARSTAVTDTQYF	TRBV7-9	NA	TRBJ2-3	NA
TGTGCCAGCAGGGGGGCATTCGGGGGAGAACAAGAGACCCAGTACTTC	CASRGAFGGEQETQYF	TRBV11-3	NA	TRBJ2-5	NA
TGCAGCGTAGCCCAGGGGGCTAGCAATCAGCCCCAGCATTTT	CSVAQGASNQPQHF	TRBV29-1	once	TRBJ1-5	TRBD1
TGCGCCAGCAGACGATCACAGGAACCCACTGAAGCTTTCTTT	CASRRSQEPTEAFF	TRBV5-1	NA	TRBJ1-1	NA
TGTGCCAGCAGCTCACGACTAGCGACGAGCTCCTACAATGAGCAGTTCTTC	CASSSRLATSSYNEQFF	TRBV7-2	few	TRBJ2-1	TRBD2
TGTGCCAGCAGCGTAGCGGGAGCGAACACCGGGGAGCTGTTTTTT	CASSVAGANTGELFF	TRBV6-1	NA	TRBJ2-2	TRBD2
TGTGCCACCAGTGATGGGACCAGCACAGATACGCAGTATTTT	CATSDGTSTDTQYF	TRBV24-1	NA	TRBJ2-3	NA
TGCGCCAGCAGCACGCGACAGGGGTGGCAAGAGACCCAGTACTTC	CASSTRQGWQETQYF	TRBV4-1	NA	TRBJ2-5	TRBD1
TGTGCCAGCAGCTCAGGGATCCAAGAGACCCAGTACTTC	CASSSGIQETQYF	TRBV28	NA	TRBJ2-5	NA
TGTGCCAGCAGCGTGGCCGGGACTAGCGGGAGGGATGAGCAGTTCTTC	CASSVAGTSGRDEQFF	TRBV7-2	few	TRBJ2-1	TRBD2
TGTGCCATCAGTGAGTCGACTCAGGGAAGGGGAGAGACCCAGTACTTC	CAISESTQGRGETQYF	TRBV10-3	NA	TRBJ2-5	NA
TGTGCCAGCAGCCAAACCGGCGGGCAGGGGGCTAGGGATGAGCAGTTCTTC	CASSQTGGQGARDEQFF	TRBV28	NA	TRBJ2-1	TRBD1
TGCGCCAGCACCTCGGCGGGGGGGGCCAATGAGCAGTTCTTC	CASTSAGGANEQFF	TRBV5-1	NA	TRBJ2-1	TRBD2
TGCAGCGCTATCGAGGGGCAGGGTAACACAGATACGCAGTATTTT	CSAIEGQGNTDTQYF	TRBV29-1	few	TRBJ2-3	NA
TGTGCCAGCAGCTTATCGGCAGGGGGCCAGGAGACCCAGTACTTC	CASSLSAGGQETQYF	TRBV7-9	many	TRBJ2-5	TRBD1
TGCAGTGCTAGAGATCAAGGACAGGGTGGGAATCAGCCCCAGCATTTT	CSARDQGQGGNQPQHF	TRBV20-1	many	TRBJ1-5	TRBD1
TGTGCCATCCGGACAGGGGAAGACAATGAGCAGTTCTTC	CAIRTGEDNEQFF	TRBV10-3	few	TRBJ2-1	TRBD1
TGCGCCAGCGATTGGGGATCCGGGGAGCTGTTTTTT	CASDWGSGELFF	TRBV5-1	many	TRBJ2-2	NA
TGTGCCAGCAGTGATGGACTAGCGGACAATGAGCAGTTCTTC	CASSDGLADNEQFF	TRBV2	few	TRBJ2-1	TRBD2
TGTGCTAGTGGCCCGAGACAGGGGCAAGATACGCAGTATTTT	CASGPRQGQDTQYF	TRBV12-5	NA	TRBJ2-3	TRBD1
TGTGCCAGTGGCGGTACCCTGAACACTGAAGCTTTCTTT	CASGGTLNTEAFF	TRBV19	few	TRBJ1-1	NA
TGTGCCAGCAGCTTAGGGACTTTGTATGGCTACACCTTC	CASSLGTLYGYTF	TRBV7-8	many	TRBJ1-2	NA
TGTGCCAGCAGCTCCGAACGTGGGGAGCAGTTCTTC	CASSSERGEQFF	TRBV7-9	NA	TRBJ2-1	NA
TGCGCCAGCAGCATACTACAGGGGAGGAACACTGAAGCTTTCTTT	CASSILQGRNTEAFF	TRBV5-1	NA	TRBJ1-1	TRBD1
TGTGCCAGCAGTCTAGACTACACAGATACGCAGTATTTT	CASSLDYTDTQYF	TRBV12-3/TRBV12-4	many	TRBJ2-3	NA